These 30 T cell receptor beta chains share one sample of origin, sequenced in a study of metastatic and nonmetastatic thyroid tumors. No treatment of any kind had been given to any patient before thyroid surgery. With MiXCR, TCRdb reprocessed the PCR reads. Among approximately 32,000 clones, 33% were seen once, and the ten largest hold approximately 16%. Sequenced input: tumor tissue. Every receptor here comes from a female donor with papillary thyroid cancer or a benign thyroid nodule (not recorded which). Some clones in this sample may be carry-over from other donors' samples.

The J gene is TRBJ2-3, the V gene TRBV5-1; possibly TRBD2 for D (5 bases). The CDR3 runs to 16 residues. The germline gives CDR1 SGHRS, CDR2 YFSETQ. V was trimmed by 1 base and J by 3 bases, leaving 15 bases between them. CDR3 DNA sequence: TGCGCCAGCAGCTTGCTGGACTCCCGGCAGACAGATACGCAGTATTTT. Protein product: CASSLLDSRQTDTQYF.

This clone has only a few counts. This chain connects TRBV28 to TRBJ2-2; no reliable D call. Trimming shortened V by 7 bases and J by 5 bases, and 8 bases separated the two germline ends. The CDR3 covers 12 residues. Germline V lookup: CDR1 MDHEN, CDR2 SYDVKM. CDR3 DNA: TGTGCCAGCACGGTCGGTACCGGGGAGCTGTTTTTT. Encoded protein: CASTVGTGELFF.

The chain carries TRBV25-1 and TRBJ1-1, with D possibly being TRBD1 (5 bases). Looked up from germline, CDR1 is MGHDK and CDR2 is SYGVNS. CDR3 length: 12 amino acids. V was trimmed by 4 bases and J by 11 bases, leaving 14 bases between them. This chain's CDR3 is CASSATAGSAFF. CDR3 DNA: TGTGCCAGCAGTGCCACGGCAGGGTCGGCTTTCTTT.

In its sample, this clone was seen a few times. One end of the junction is discordant with germline, which a read error may explain. This chain uses TRBV12-3 or TRBV12-4 with TRBJ2-7, with D possibly being TRBD1 (6 bases). CDR3 length equals 13 residues. The CDR3 loop is CASSPNGGYEQHF. In nucleotides, the CDR3 is TGTGCCAGCAGCCCGAATGGGGGCTACGAGCAGCACTTC.

This clone was seen ten or more times. This specimen includes other DNA sequences encoding the same CDR3. V gene TRBV20-1 combines with J gene TRBJ2-1; 7 nucleotides line up with TRBD1. Germline CDR1 and CDR2: DFQATT and SNEGSKA (reference sequence). The J segment lost 10 bases and the V segment lost 6 bases, leaving 6 bases of the junction unmatched. The CDR3 sequence is 11 residues long. DNA of the CDR3: TGCAGTGCGGGACAGCGGACCGAGCAGTTCTTC. Translation gives CSAGQRTEQFF.

This clone appeared a few times. The chain links TRBV2 to TRBJ2-1; the D is unclear. Germline V gene sequence: CDR1 SNHLY, CDR2 FYNNEI. The CDR3 is 11 residues long. Deletions cut 1 base from V and 14 bases from J, with 9 bases between. CDR3 residues: CASSEVSSKFF. DNA for the CDR3: TGTGCCAGCAGTGAAGTGTCATCCAAGTTCTTC.

This clone is deemed medium-sized. The rearrangement joins TRBV27 to TRBJ1-2, with D possibly matching TRBD1 (5 bases). V dropped 0 bases and J dropped 8 bases, with 10 bases sitting between them. Germline assignment: CDR1 MNHEY and CDR2 SMNVEV (reference sequence). The CDR3 is made up of 13 amino acids. Written as DNA, the CDR3 is TGTGCCAGCAGTTTATCGGGGCTTCAGGGCTACACCTTC. This codes for CASSLSGLQGYTF.

V usage is TRBV2 and J usage is TRBJ1-2; D possibly corresponds to TRBD1 (6 bases). The V and J ends lost 4 bases and 3 bases respectively, with 12 bases between them. CDR3 size: 14 residues. Germline V gene sequence: CDR1 SNHLY, CDR2 FYNNEI. The CDR3 nucleotides read TGTGCCAGCAGTGTGGACAGAGAGGACTATGGCTACACCTTC. Its translation is CASSVDREDYGYTF. Combining the CDR3 with reference TRBV2 and TRBJ1-2 gives the whole variable domain EPEVTQTPSHQVTQMGQEVILRCVPISNHLYFYWYRQILGQKVEFLVSFYNNEISEKSEIFDDQFSVERPDGSNFTLKIRSTKLEDSAMYFCASSVDREDYGYTFGSGTRLTVV.

The CDR3 here is CSARGNAYEQYF. The DNA for the CDR3 is TGCAGTGCTAGGGGGAACGCCTACGAGCAGTACTTC. This chain joins TRBV20-1 and TRBJ2-7, with no clear D. Trimming removed 3 bases at V and 2 bases at J, with 8 bases between. The CDR3 is 12 amino acids. Germline V gene data show CDR1 as DFQATT and CDR2 as SNEGSKA (reference sequence).

The CDR3 sequence is CASSRDRGPYEQYF. Here the CDR3 DNA reads TGTGCCAGCAGCCGGGACAGGGGACCCTACGAGCAGTACTTC. V is TRBV7-3 and J is TRBJ2-7; 10 nucleotides align to TRBD1. V was clipped by 5 bases and J by 2 bases; unmatched bases: 3. The germline V gene has CDR1 SGHTA and CDR2 FQGTGA. The CDR3 extends over 14 amino acids. Based on the CDR3 plus reference TRBV7-3 and TRBJ2-7, the full variable domain is GAGVSQTPSNKVTEKGKYVELRCDPISGHTALYWYRQSLGQGPEFLIYFQGTGAADDSGLPNDRFFAVRPEGSVSTLKIQRTERGDSAVYLCASSRDRGPYEQYFGPGTRLTVT.

This clone showed up just once. This chain links TRBV20-1 with TRBJ2-7; TRBD2 is a possible D gene (5 bases). Germline loops: CDR1 DFQATT, CDR2 SNEGSKA (reference sequence). V gave up 6 bases and J gave up 6 bases, with 18 bases separating them. The CDR3 totals 13 residues. In nucleotides, the CDR3 is TGCAGTGCCACCGTCGGCGGGCGGATCGAGCAGTACTTC. It translates to CSATVGGRIEQYF.

CDR3 region: CASSVGSYNSPLHF. CDR3 sequence (DNA): TGTGCCAGCAGTGTGGGGTCCTATAATTCACCCCTCCACTTT. The chain is built from TRBV6-1 and TRBJ1-6; D is uncertain. V was trimmed by 4 bases and J by 1 base, leaving 5 bases between them. This CDR3 spans 14 amino acids. The germline gives CDR1 MNHNS, CDR2 SASEGT.

This chain links TRBV20-1 with TRBJ2-3; 7 nucleotides align to TRBD2. The CDR3 is 15 amino acids. Germline loops: CDR1 DFQATT, CDR2 SNEGSKA (reference sequence). V lost 3 bases and J lost 4; bases outside the gene matches: 10. The CDR3 loop is CSARQGGGRPDTQYF. CDR3 DNA: TGCAGTGCTAGGCAGGGCGGGGGACGACCAGATACGCAGTATTTT.

This clone was observed a few times. The J gene is TRBJ1-3, the V gene TRBV28; perhaps TRBD1 as D (5 bases). Germline V gene sequence: CDR1 MDHEN, CDR2 SYDVKM. Trimming pared 6 bases from V and 2 bases from J, leaving 14 bases between. This CDR3 comprises 15 residues. For the CDR3, the DNA is TGTGCCAGCAGCCCAAGGGGAACTACTGGAAACACCATATATTTT. It codes for CASSPRGTTGNTIYF. Supplemented by reference TRBV28 and TRBJ1-3, the full variable domain reads DVKVTQSSRYLVKRTGEKVFLECVQDMDHENMFWYRQDPGLGLRLIYFSYDVKMKEKGDIPEGYSVSREKKERFSLILESASTNQTSMYLCASSPRGTTGNTIYFGEGSWLTVV.

This clone was seen at least ten times. The V and J genes are TRBV9 and TRBJ2-3, with 10 bases lining up with TRBD2. V trimming: 4 bases; J trimming: 0 bases; junction bases outside the gene matches: 5. CDR1 and CDR2 (germline): SGDLS, YYNGEE. The CDR3 runs to 16 residues. The CDR3 region is CASSSTSGTSTDTQYF. In nucleotides, the CDR3 is TGTGCCAGCAGCTCTACTAGCGGGACAAGCACAGATACGCAGTATTTT.

The CDR3 DNA sequence: TGTGCCAGCAGCTTATCTGGGACTCCGTCTGGCTACACCTTC. Translating it yields CASSLSGTPSGYTF. This sequence joins TRBV11-2 and TRBJ1-2; a weak D match, TRBD1 (5 bases). Germline V gene lookup returns CDR1 SGHAT and CDR2 FQNNGV. Trimming left V 2 bases short and J 7 bases short, with 14 bases between. The CDR3 contains 14 residues. Variable domain in full (rest from reference TRBV11-2 and TRBJ1-2): EAGVAQSPRYKIIEKRQSVAFWCNPISGHATLYWYQQILGQGPKLLIQFQNNGVVDDSQLPKDRFSAERLKGVDSTLKIQPAKLEDSAVYLCASSLSGTPSGYTFGSGTRLTVV.

This sequence joins TRBV6-5 and TRBJ1-5; D is unresolved. CDR1 MNHEY and CDR2 SVGAGI come from the germline V gene. V gave up 2 bases and J gave up 3 bases, with 11 bases separating them. CDR3 length equals 15 residues. CDR3 residues: CASSYEGEVNQPQHF. The CDR3 DNA is TGTGCCAGCAGTTACGAAGGCGAGGTCAATCAGCCCCAGCATTTT.

The chain couples TRBV7-3 to TRBJ1-2; D is unresolved. Per germline, CDR1 SGHTA and CDR2 FQGTGA. V dropped 5 bases and J dropped 0 bases, with 7 bases sitting between them. The CDR3 loop spans 13 amino acids. The CDR3 region is CASSLDPNYGYTF. The CDR3 DNA is TGTGCCAGCAGCCTTGATCCTAACTATGGCTACACCTTC.

This clone was counted between two and nine times. The gene calls are TRBV6-1 and TRBJ2-2, with 7 bases matching TRBD2. Germline V gene lookup returns CDR1 MNHNS and CDR2 SASEGT. This CDR3 contains 16 residues. V lost 6 bases to trimming and J lost 0 bases; unmatched junction nucleotides: 7. DNA of the CDR3: TGTGCCAGCAGGGCCCCGGGGGGTCCGAACACCGGGGAGCTGTTTTTT. Translation gives CASRAPGGPNTGELFF.

This chain connects TRBV12-3 or TRBV12-4 to TRBJ2-2; 10 bases fit TRBD2. With 5 bases clipped from V and 7 bases from J, the junction kept 4 bases outside the gene matches. This CDR3 region has 14 residues. This CDR3 is CASSLLAGGGELFF. The CDR3, as DNA: TGTGCCAGCAGTCTATTAGCGGGGGGCGGGGAGCTGTTTTTT.

This chain joins TRBV12-5 and TRBJ1-6; D may be TRBD1 (5 bases). Per the germline V gene, CDR1 is LGHNT and CDR2 is FRNRAP. The V and J ends lost 6 bases and 7 bases respectively, with 13 bases between them. The CDR3 covers 14 residues. The CDR3 sequence: CASGRDGTNSPLHF. Written as DNA, the CDR3 is TGTGCTAGTGGCAGGGACGGGACGAATTCACCCCTCCACTTT.

The chain is built from TRBV27 and TRBJ2-3, with TRBD2 matching 11 bases. Germline V gene lookup returns CDR1 MNHEY and CDR2 SMNVEV (reference sequence). The CDR3 is 14 amino acids. The junction had 2 bases not matched to a gene; V was cut back by 6 bases and J by 3 bases. The CDR3 protein is CASSRLAGTDTQYF. The CDR3 DNA is TGTGCCAGCAGCCGACTAGCGGGAACAGATACGCAGTATTTT.

This sequence joins TRBV5-1 and TRBJ2-2; D unresolved. Between the trimmed V and J ends, which lost 3 bases and 3 bases, there was a span of 6 bases. Germline V lookup: CDR1 SGHRS, CDR2 YFSETQ. The CDR3 loop spans 13 amino acids. CDR3: CASSSTDTGELFF. The CDR3 region has the DNA TGCGCCAGCAGCTCCACAGACACCGGGGAGCTGTTTTTT.

Relative to its sample, this clone is large. The J gene is TRBJ2-1, the V gene TRBV20-1; possible D gene TRBD2, 5 bases. CDR3 length: 13 residues. V was trimmed by 2 bases and J by 4 bases, leaving 9 bases between them. Germline loops: CDR1 DFQATT, CDR2 SNEGSKA (reference sequence). The CDR3 bases are TGCAGTGCTAGACCTAGCCAATACAATGAGCAGTTCTTC. It specifies CSARPSQYNEQFF.

This clone was counted only a few times. The rearrangement links TRBV12-3 or TRBV12-4 to TRBJ1-5, with D uncertain. V was pared by 4 bases and J by 9 bases, with 7 bases between. The CDR3 is 11 residues long. The CDR3: CASSSEGPQHF. CDR3 nucleotide sequence: TGTGCCAGCAGTTCGGAGGGGCCCCAGCATTTT.

This clone was picked up a small number of times. CDR3 bases: TGTGCCAGCGGTTCCTTTTACGAGCAGTACTTC. This sequence encodes CASGSFYEQYF. This sequence joins TRBV6-9 and TRBJ2-7; D ambiguous. This CDR3 spans 11 amino acids. The V gene lost 8 bases and the J gene lost 4 bases, with 9 bases spanning the gap. Per the germline V gene, CDR1 is MNHGY and CDR2 is SVAAGI.

This rearrangement joins TRBV11-2 to TRBJ2-2; D unresolved. The ends were cut back, 3 bases at V and 2 bases at J, with 16 bases in the middle. In germline, CDR1 is SGHAT, CDR2 FQNNGV. The length of the CDR3 is 17 residues. CDR3 in amino acids: CASSFLTGPVNTGELFF. The CDR3 DNA sequence: TGTGCCAGCAGCTTCTTAACCGGACCGGTCAACACCGGGGAGCTGTTTTTT. The full variable domain, in which reference TRBV11-2 and TRBJ2-2 provide the parts outside the CDR3, is EAGVAQSPRYKIIEKRQSVAFWCNPISGHATLYWYQQILGQGPKLLIQFQNNGVVDDSQLPKDRFSAERLKGVDSTLKIQPAKLEDSAVYLCASSFLTGPVNTGELFFGEGSRLTVL.

The genes are TRBV19 and TRBJ1-2, with D hard to call. The germline V gene has CDR1 LNHDA and CDR2 SQIVND (reference sequence). Deletions cut 10 bases from V and 8 bases from J, with 17 bases between. CDR3 size: 12 residues. CDR3 loop: CATFGPFPGYTF. CDR3 bases: TGTGCCACTTTTGGCCCGTTTCCAGGCTACACCTTC.

The table lists this clone with a few counts. Likely a read error: the CDR3 ends without its conserved phenylalanine or tryptophan. The J gene is TRBJ1-4, the V gene TRBV19; perhaps TRBD1 as D (5 bases). Germline lookup yields CDR1 LNHDA and CDR2 SQIVND (reference sequence). The germline V and J ends were trimmed by 5 bases and 8 bases, with 12 bases remaining between them. The CDR3 covers 13 residues. The CDR3 loop is CASSEPGGEKLFS. DNA for the CDR3: TGTGCCAGTAGTGAGCCTGGGGGAGAAAAACTGTTTTCT.

The chain couples TRBV5-1 to TRBJ1-6; D gene unclear. The V and J ends lost 0 bases and 9 bases respectively, with 10 bases between them. CDR3 length equals 14 residues. Per the germline V gene, CDR1 is SGHRS and CDR2 is YFSETQ. The CDR3: CASSLGTEGSPLHF. The DNA of the CDR3 is TGCGCCAGCAGCTTGGGAACAGAAGGTTCACCCCTCCACTTT.